These T cell receptor beta chains were read from a single sample in a study of blood T cell repertoires in COVID-19. Assay used: immunoSEQ multiplex PCR; TCRdb lists only in-frame clones, some missing. Seen here are 490,000 or so clones, around nine tenths observed once, and the top ten hold more than 7.5%. Sequenced sample: PBMCs or T cells enriched from blood (not recorded which). The receptors were sampled from an older woman who had recovered from COVID-19. Both conserved end residues are part of each CDR3. The D gene is left open where the match is weak. Clone size, where shown, is once, few, many, or a class for clones that have expanded.

size	V	D	J	CDR3	DNA
.	TRBV2	TRBD1	TRBJ2-2	CASRGDRNTGELFF	TGTGCCAGCAGGGGGGACAGAAACACCGGGGAGCTGTTTTTT
.	TRBV7-8	.	TRBJ1-4	CASSGGRGMNEKLFF	TGTGCCAGCAGCGGCGGGAGAGGGATGAATGAAAAACTGTTTTTT
.	TRBV5-6	TRBD1	TRBJ2-2	CASRRGRRDGELFF	TGTGCCAGCAGGAGGGGGCGCAGGGACGGGGAGCTGTTTTTT
.	TRBV5-3	.	TRBJ2-5	CARGPFQETQYF	TGTGCCAGGGGCCCATTCCAAGAGACCCAGTACTTC
once	TRBV30	.	TRBJ2-6	CAIRISGANVLTF	TGTGCCATCCGTATCTCTGGGGCCAACGTCCTGACTTTC
.	TRBV2	.	TRBJ1-6	CAISSAQGNSPLHF	TGTGCCATCTCCTCAGCGCAGGGAAATTCACCCCTCCACTTT
.	TRBV4-2	TRBD1	TRBJ1-6	CASSPQGAGNSPLHF	TGTGCCAGCAGCCCCCAGGGGGCAGGTAATTCACCCCTCCACTTT
.	TRBV5-6	TRBD2	TRBJ2-4	CASSSSGKNIQYF	TGTGCCAGCAGCTCTAGCGGTAAAAACATTCAGTACTTC
.	TRBV19	.	TRBJ2-7	CASSSGDGGPYEQYF	TGTGCCAGTAGCTCCGGGGACGGGGGACCCTACGAGCAGTACTTC
.	TRBV19	.	TRBJ2-2	CASGRTGGLGGELFF	TGTGCCAGTGGCAGGACCGGGGGGCTTGGCGGGGAGCTGTTTTTT
.	TRBV10-3	.	TRBJ2-1	CAISDIVSYNEQFF	TGTGCCATCAGTGATATAGTCTCCTACAATGAGCAGTTCTTC
.	TRBV3-1/TRBV3-2	TRBD1	TRBJ1-1	CATIDRGNTEAFF	TGTGCCACAATTGACAGGGGGAACACTGAAGCTTTCTTT
once	TRBV7-9	.	TRBJ1-1	CASSLEGYPKAFF	TGTGCCAGCAGCTTAGAGGGGTACCCCAAAGCTTTCTTT
once	TRBV24-1	.	TRBJ1-1	CATGAGEHAEAFF	TGTGCCACCGGGGCGGGGGAGCACGCTGAAGCTTTCTTT
.	TRBV3-1/TRBV3-2	.	TRBJ1-2	CASSQGLSGGSISYTF	TGTGCCAGCAGCCAAGGATTGAGCGGGGGTTCTATTAGCTACACCTTC
.	TRBV6-1	TRBD2	TRBJ2-1	CASSERLAGGYNEQFF	TGTGCCAGCAGTGAACGACTAGCGGGGGGCTACAATGAGCAGTTCTTC
.	TRBV4-1	.	TRBJ2-5	CASSARGLQQETQYF	TGCGCCAGCAGCGCTCGCGGACTTCAGCAAGAGACCCAGTACTTC
.	TRBV11-2	TRBD1	TRBJ1-1	CASSPSDRGKPEAFF	TGTGCCAGCAGCCCGAGCGACAGGGGAAAGCCCGAAGCTTTCTTT
.	TRBV2	.	TRBJ2-3	CASSEEGGLGTDTQYF	TGTGCCAGCAGTGAAGAGGGGGGGCTGGGCACAGATACGCAGTATTTT
.	TRBV12-5	TRBD2	TRBJ2-1	CASGTSASNNEQFF	TGTGCTAGTGGTACTAGCGCATCTAACAATGAGCAGTTCTTC
.	TRBV27	TRBD1	TRBJ1-1	CASGWRTGGIAFF	TGTGCCAGCGGCTGGCGCACAGGGGGCATAGCTTTCTTT
.	TRBV10-3	TRBD1	TRBJ1-1	CAISTQGGNTEAFF	TGTGCCATCAGTACGCAGGGGGGGAACACTGAAGCTTTCTTT
.	TRBV7-6	.	TRBJ2-1	CASSSQGGAGRSYNEQFF	TGTGCCAGCAGCTCTCAGGGGGGAGCGGGCCGCTCCTACAATGAGCAGTTCTTC
.	TRBV7-9	.	TRBJ2-7	CASSLYYRDLGNEQYF	TGTGCCAGCAGCCTTTACTACAGGGACCTGGGGAACGAGCAGTACTTC
.	TRBV5-6	.	TRBJ2-7	CASKKTAPSYEQYF	TGTGCCAGCAAAAAGACAGCTCCTTCCTACGAGCAGTACTTC
.	TRBV27	TRBD1	TRBJ1-5	CASSTGTGRFNQPQHF	TGTGCCAGCAGTACCGGGACAGGGAGATTCAATCAGCCCCAGCATTTT
.	TRBV5-1	.	TRBJ1-1	CASSLWEGGAEAFF	TGCGCCAGCAGCTTGTGGGAGGGAGGCGCTGAAGCTTTCTTT
.	TRBV1	.	TRBJ2-6	CTGRWGAGANVLTF	.
.	TRBV19	.	TRBJ2-5	CASSIEYIQETQYF	TGTGCCAGTAGTATAGAGTATATCCAAGAGACCCAGTACTTC
.	TRBV6-5	.	TRBJ1-4	CAGRGKNEKLFF	TGTGCCGGGCGTGGAAAAAATGAAAAACTGTTTTTT
.	TRBV5-1	TRBD1	TRBJ2-3	CASSSTGGGADTQYF	TGCGCCAGCAGCTCTACAGGGGGTGGTGCAGATACGCAGTATTTT
.	TRBV6-2/TRBV6-3	.	TRBJ2-2	CASSYSTPRGAGELFF	TGTGCCAGCAGTTACTCAACCCCCAGGGGAGCCGGGGAGCTGTTTTTT
.	TRBV5-1	TRBD1	TRBJ1-1	CASSIGQGKNTEAFF	TGCGCCAGCAGCATCGGACAGGGGAAGAACACTGAAGCTTTCTTT
.	TRBV9	TRBD2	TRBJ2-3	CASSGAIGTSGAHYTDTQYF	TGTGCCAGCAGCGGGGCTATAGGGACTAGCGGGGCCCATTACACAGATACGCAGTATTTT
.	TRBV2	.	TRBJ2-7	CASREISYEQYF	TGTGCCAGCAGGGAGATCTCCTACGAGCAGTACTTC